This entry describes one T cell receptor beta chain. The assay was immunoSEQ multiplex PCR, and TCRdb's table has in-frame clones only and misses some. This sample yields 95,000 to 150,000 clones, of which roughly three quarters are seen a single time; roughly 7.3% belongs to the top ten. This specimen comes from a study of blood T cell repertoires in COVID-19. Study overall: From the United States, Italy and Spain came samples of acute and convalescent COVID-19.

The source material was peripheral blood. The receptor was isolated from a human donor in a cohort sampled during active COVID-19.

CDR3 residues: CASSQPTGENTEAFF. CDR3 coding DNA: TGCGCCAGCAGCCAGCCGACAGGGGAGAACACTGAAGCTTTCTTT. The gene calls are TRBV4-1 and TRBJ1-1; TRBD1 matches at 8 bases. CDR3 size: 15 residues. After removal of 3 bases from V and 1 base from J, the junction contained 4 bases not matched to a gene. CDR1 is MGHRA and CDR2 is YSYEKL in the germline V gene.